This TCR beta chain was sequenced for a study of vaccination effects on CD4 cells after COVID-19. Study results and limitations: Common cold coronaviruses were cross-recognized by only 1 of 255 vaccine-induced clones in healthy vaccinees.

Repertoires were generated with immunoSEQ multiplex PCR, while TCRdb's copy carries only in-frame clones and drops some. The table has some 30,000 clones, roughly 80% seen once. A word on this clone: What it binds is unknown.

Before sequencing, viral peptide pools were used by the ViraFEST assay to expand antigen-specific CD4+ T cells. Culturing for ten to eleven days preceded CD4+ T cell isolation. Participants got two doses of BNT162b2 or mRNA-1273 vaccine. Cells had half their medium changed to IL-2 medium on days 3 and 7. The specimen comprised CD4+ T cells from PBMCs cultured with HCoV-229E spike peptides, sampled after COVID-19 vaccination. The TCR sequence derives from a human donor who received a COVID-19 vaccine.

The CDR3 is CASSPLGRGGDTQYF. The CDR3 DNA reads as TGTGCCAGCAGCCCCTTGGGGAGGGGGGGAGATACGCAGTATTTT. The chain joins TRBV3-1 (or the pseudogene TRBV3-2) to TRBJ2-3; perhaps TRBD2 as D (7 bases). This CDR3 is built from 15 residues. V was pared by 4 bases and J by 5 bases, with 16 bases between. The germline V gene has CDR1 LGHDT and CDR2 YNNKEL (reference sequence).